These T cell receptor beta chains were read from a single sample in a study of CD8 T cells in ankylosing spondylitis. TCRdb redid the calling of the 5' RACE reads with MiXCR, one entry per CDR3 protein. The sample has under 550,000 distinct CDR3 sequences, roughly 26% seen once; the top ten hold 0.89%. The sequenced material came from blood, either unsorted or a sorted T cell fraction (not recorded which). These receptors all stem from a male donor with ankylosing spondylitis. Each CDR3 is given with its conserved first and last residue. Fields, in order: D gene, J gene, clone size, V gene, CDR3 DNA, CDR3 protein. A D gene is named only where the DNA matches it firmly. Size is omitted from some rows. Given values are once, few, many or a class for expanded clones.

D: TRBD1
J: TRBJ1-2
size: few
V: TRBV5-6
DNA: TGTGCCTCGGACAGGGGTAACTATGGCTACACCTTC
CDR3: CASDRGNYGYTF

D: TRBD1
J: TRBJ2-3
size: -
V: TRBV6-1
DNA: TGTGCCAGCAGTCGGGACAGGGTTGGAGATACGCAGTATTTT
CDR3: CASSRDRVGDTQYF

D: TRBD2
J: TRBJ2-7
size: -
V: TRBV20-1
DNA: TGCAGTGCTAGAGATCAGGGACTAGCGGAAACCTACGAGCAGTACTTC
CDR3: CSARDQGLAETYEQYF

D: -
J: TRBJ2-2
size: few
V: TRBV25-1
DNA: TGTGCCAGCAGTGACCAAAAAATGGACACCGGGGAGCTGTTTTTT
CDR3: CASSDQKMDTGELFF

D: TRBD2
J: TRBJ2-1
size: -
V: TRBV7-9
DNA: TGTGCCAGCAGCCCCCCCAGCGGGATATGGGGTGAGCAGTTCTTC
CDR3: CASSPPSGIWGEQFF

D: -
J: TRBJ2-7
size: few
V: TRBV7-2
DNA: TGTGCCAGCAGCTTAGGGGCAGGGTACGAGCAGTACTTC
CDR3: CASSLGAGYEQYF

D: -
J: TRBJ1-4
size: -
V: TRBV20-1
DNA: TGCAGTGCTAGGACGGAGATTAATGAAAAACTGTTTTTT
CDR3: CSARTEINEKLFF

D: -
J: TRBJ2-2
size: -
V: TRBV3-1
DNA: TGTGCCAGCAGCCAAAGGGAGCCCACCGGGGAGCTGTTTTTT
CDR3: CASSQREPTGELFF

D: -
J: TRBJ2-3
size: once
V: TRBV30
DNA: TGTGCCTGGACCCAAAGGGGACCACTAATGAGCGCGCAGTATTTT
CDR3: CAWTQRGPLMSAQYF

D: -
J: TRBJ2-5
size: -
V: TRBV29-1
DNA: TGCAGCGTGTTCAGCTCCCAAGAGACCCAGTACTTC
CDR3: CSVFSSQETQYF

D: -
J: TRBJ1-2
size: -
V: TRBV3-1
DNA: TGTGCCAGCAGCCAAGGCCTGGGACCGCCTTATGGCTACACCTTC
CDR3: CASSQGLGPPYGYTF

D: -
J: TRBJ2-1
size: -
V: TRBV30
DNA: TGTGCCTGGAGTAACCAGGAAAGGAGTGAGCAGTTCTTC
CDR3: CAWSNQERSEQFF

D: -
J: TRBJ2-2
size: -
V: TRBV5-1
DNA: TGCGCCAGCAGCTTTGGGACAACACCGAACACCGGGGAGCTGTTTTTT
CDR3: CASSFGTTPNTGELFF

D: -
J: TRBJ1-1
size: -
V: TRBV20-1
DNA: TGCAGTGCTGTGGGGAGAATGAACACTGAAGCTTTCTTT
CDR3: CSAVGRMNTEAFF

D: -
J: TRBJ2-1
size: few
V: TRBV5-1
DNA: TGCGCCAGCAGCTTGGATAATTGGGGCTCCTACAATGAGCAGTTCTTC
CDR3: CASSLDNWGSYNEQFF

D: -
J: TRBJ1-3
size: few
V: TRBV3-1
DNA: TGTGCCAGCAGCCAAAAGGGGACATTCTCTGGAAACACCATATATTTT
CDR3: CASSQKGTFSGNTIYF

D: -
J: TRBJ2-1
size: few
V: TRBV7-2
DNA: TGTGCCAGCAGCAATATAATACAGAGATACAATGAGCAGTTCTTC
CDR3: CASSNIIQRYNEQFF

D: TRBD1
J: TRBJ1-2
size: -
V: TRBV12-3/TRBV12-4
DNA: TGTGCCAGCAGTGACAGGGGACGGGGCTATGGCTACACCTTC
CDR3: CASSDRGRGYGYTF

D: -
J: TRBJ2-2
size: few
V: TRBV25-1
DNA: TGTGCCAGCAGCCGGGCTTTGGGGGAGCTGTTTTTT
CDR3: CASSRALGELFF

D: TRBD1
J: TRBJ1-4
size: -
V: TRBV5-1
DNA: TGCGCCAGCAGCTTGTCCGGGACAGGGGTTGAAAAACTGTTTTTT
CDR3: CASSLSGTGVEKLFF

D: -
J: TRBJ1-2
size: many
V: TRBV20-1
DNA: TGCAGTGCTGCAAACTATGGCTACACCTTC
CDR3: CSAANYGYTF

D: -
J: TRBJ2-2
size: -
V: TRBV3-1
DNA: TGTGCCAGCAGCCCCGAAAGGGACACCGGGGAGCTGTTTTTT
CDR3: CASSPERDTGELFF

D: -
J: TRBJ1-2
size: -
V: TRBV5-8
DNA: TGTGCCAGCAGACTGGAGAGAACGGATGTCTACACCTTC
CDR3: CASRLERTDVYTF

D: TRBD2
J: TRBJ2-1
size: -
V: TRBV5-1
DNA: TGCACCAGCAGCTTCGGACTAGCGTCCAATGAGCAGTTCTTC
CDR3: CTSSFGLASNEQFF

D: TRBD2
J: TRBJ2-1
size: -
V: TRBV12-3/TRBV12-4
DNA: TGTGCCAGCAGATTAGCGGGCGGGACCTACAATGAGCAGTTCTTC
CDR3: CASRLAGGTYNEQFF

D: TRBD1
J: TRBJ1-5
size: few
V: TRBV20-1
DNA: TGCAGTGCACATACAGGGGGCGGACAGCCCCAGCATTTT
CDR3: CSAHTGGGQPQHF

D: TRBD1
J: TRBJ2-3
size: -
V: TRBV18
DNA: TGTGCCAGCTCTCCCGGGACAGGGACAGATACGCAGTATTTT
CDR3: CASSPGTGTDTQYF

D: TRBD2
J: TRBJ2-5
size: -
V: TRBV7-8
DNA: TGTGCCAGCAGCTTAGGGGGTTTTAGCGGGAGGGCCGGGGAGACCCAGTACTTC
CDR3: CASSLGGFSGRAGETQYF

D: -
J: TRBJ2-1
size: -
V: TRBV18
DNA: TGTGCCAGCTCACCACCGGACGGGAGCTCCTACAATGAGCAGTTCTTC
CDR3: CASSPPDGSSYNEQFF

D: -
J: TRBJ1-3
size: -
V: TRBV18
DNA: TGTGCCAGCTCACAAGGATCTCCCTACGCCGACTCTGGAAACACCATATATTTT
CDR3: CASSQGSPYADSGNTIYF

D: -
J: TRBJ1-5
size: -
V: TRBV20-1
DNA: TGCAGTGCGCAGGGACACTACAATCAGCCCCAGCATTTT
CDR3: CSAQGHYNQPQHF

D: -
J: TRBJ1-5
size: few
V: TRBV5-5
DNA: TGTGCCAGCAGCTTGCTACAGGGTAGCAATCAGCCCCAGCATTTT
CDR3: CASSLLQGSNQPQHF

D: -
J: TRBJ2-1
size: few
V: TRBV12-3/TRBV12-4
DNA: TGTGCCAGCAAGGGGGAGGGCTACAATGAGCAGTTCTTC
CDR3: CASKGEGYNEQFF

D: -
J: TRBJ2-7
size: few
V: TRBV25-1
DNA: TGTGCCAGCAGCGCCGCTATTGGGGGAGCCCACGAGCAGTACTTC
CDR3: CASSAAIGGAHEQYF

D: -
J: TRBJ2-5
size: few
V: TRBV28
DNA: TGTGCCAGCAGTCCACTCCCATCCGAGGGGACCCAGTACTTC
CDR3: CASSPLPSEGTQYF

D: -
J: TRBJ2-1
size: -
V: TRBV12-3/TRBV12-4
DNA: TGTGCCAGCGTTGGTGGACCCATCTATGAGCAGTTCTTC
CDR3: CASVGGPIYEQFF

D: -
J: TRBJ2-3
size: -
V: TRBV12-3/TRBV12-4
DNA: TGTGCCAGCAGGATAATGGGTACTAGCACAGATACGCAGTATTTT
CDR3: CASRIMGTSTDTQYF

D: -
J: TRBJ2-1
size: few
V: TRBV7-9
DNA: TGTGCCAGCAGCATACCAGGGGCGCAGTTCTTC
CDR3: CASSIPGAQFF

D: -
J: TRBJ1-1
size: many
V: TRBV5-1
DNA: TGCGCCAGCAGCTTTTTGGGGGATCAGATGAACACTGAAGCTTTCTTT
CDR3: CASSFLGDQMNTEAFF

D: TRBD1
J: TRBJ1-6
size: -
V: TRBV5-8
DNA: TGTGCCAGCAGCGCTGACAGGGGTGGGTCACCCCTCCACTTT
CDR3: CASSADRGGSPLHF

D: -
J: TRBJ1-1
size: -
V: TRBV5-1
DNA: TGCGCCAGCAGCTTAGTCCCGCTAGGCCCTGAAGCTTTCTTT
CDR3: CASSLVPLGPEAFF

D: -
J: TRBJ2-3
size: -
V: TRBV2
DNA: TGTGCCAGCAGACAGGGTTACCATCGCACAGATACGCAGTATTTT
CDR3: CASRQGYHRTDTQYF

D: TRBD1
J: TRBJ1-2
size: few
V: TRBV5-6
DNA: TGTGCCAGCAGCTTGGGCAGGGGGCTAGGCGGCTACACCTTC
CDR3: CASSLGRGLGGYTF

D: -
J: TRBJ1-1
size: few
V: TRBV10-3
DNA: TGTGCCATCAGCCGACTGGGCGAGGGGACTGAAGCTTTCTTT
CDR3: CAISRLGEGTEAFF

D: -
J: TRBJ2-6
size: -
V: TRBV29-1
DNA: TGCAGCGCTTCAGGGAGCTCTGGGGCCAACGTCCTGACTTTC
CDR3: CSASGSSGANVLTF

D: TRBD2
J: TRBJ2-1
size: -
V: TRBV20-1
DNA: TGCAGTGCGAGACTAGCGGGAGGCCCCGGACGCAATGAGCAGTTCTTC
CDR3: CSARLAGGPGRNEQFF

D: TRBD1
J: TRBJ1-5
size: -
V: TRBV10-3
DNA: TGTGCCATCAGTGGGACAGGGGGAGACCAGCCCCAGCATTTT
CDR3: CAISGTGGDQPQHF

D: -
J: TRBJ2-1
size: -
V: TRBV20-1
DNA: TGCAGTGCTAGAGGAAACCTTCTAGGCTGGGGTGATCAGTTCTTC
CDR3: CSARGNLLGWGDQFF

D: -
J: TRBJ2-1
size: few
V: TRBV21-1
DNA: TGTGCCAGCAGCAAAGTCGGCAGCCGACCGGGACTAGCGGGGGCTGATGAGCAGTTCTTC
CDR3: CASSKVGSRPGLAGADEQFF

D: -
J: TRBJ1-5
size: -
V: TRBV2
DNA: TGTGCCAGCAGGGGAGGACCGCCTCAGCCCCAGCATTTT
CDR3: CASRGGPPQPQHF

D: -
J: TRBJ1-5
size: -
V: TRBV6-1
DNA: TGTGCCACCTGGGTGTCTCCGTATCAGCCCCAGCATTTT
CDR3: CATWVSPYQPQHF

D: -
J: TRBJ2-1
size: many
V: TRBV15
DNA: TGTGCCACCAGCAGAGTTGCGGGCAATGAGCAGTTCTTC
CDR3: CATSRVAGNEQFF

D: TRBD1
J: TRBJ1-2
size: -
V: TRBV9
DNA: TGTGCCAGCAGCGAAAATCCGGACAGGGGGCGAAGGTTTGGCTACACCTTC
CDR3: CASSENPDRGRRFGYTF

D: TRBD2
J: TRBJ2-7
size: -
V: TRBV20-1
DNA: TGCAGTGCTAAGGGACTAGCGGGACTCTACGAGCAGTACTTC
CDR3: CSAKGLAGLYEQYF

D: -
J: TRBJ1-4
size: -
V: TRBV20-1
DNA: TGCAGTGCTGACCGGGCCGCCAGGTCTGAAAAACTGTTTTTT
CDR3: CSADRAARSEKLFF

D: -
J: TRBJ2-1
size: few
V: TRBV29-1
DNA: TGCAGCGTTGTATCGAGGGCCAACTACAATGAGCAGTTCTTC
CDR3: CSVVSRANYNEQFF

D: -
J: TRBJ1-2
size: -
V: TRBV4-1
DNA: TGCGCCAGCAGCCAAGATAGGGCATCCCCCGGCTCGGGCTACACCTTC
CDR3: CASSQDRASPGSGYTF